The T cell receptor beta chain described here comes from a study of blood T cell repertoires in COVID-19 (TCRdb year 2020). As for the study more broadly: The collaborator samples originated in the United States, Italy and Spain and spanned the acute and convalescent phases of COVID-19. The material from the prospective study consisted of cDNA or gDNA derived from T cells, B-cell-depleted T cells, or PBMCs. The dataset comprised deeply sampled blood TCRbeta repertoires from subjects exposed to, actively infected with, or recovered from COVID-19. The repertoires were made available in a free public database intended to serve as a resource for research on the immune response to SARS-CoV-2. The samples were drawn from the first 160 participants of the ongoing ImmuneRACE study and from some 1,300 subjects provided by 6 global collaborators. The sample metadata nearly always contained a de-identified subject ID, COVID-19 status, age in years and sex. Where available, HLA class I and class II types were taken from metadata supplied by the sample provider and were not determined by assay-based typing. The investigation overall reported the following: How much clinical and demographic metadata was included differed by source and by participant, and the metadata was provided uncurated.

From cysteine to phenylalanine, the CDR3 is 16 amino acids long. Only CDR3 DNA remains: 48 bases, in frame from the first base. The V and J ends are trimmed by 5 bases and 5 bases, leaving 18 bases between them. CDR1 and CDR2 (SGHTA, FQGNSA) derive from the germline V gene. Collaborating institutions collected whole blood in K2EDTA tubes following their own protocols. For TCRbeta analysis, collaborators shipped samples as frozen whole blood, isolated PBMCs, or DNA extracted from either of those sample types. The immunoSEQ Assay, a bias-controlled multiplex PCR, was used to amplify TCRbeta CDR3 regions from genomic DNA. Concerning the study's data processing: The number of nucleated cells in each sample was estimated from the amplification of reference gene primers within the assay. To quantify the absolute abundance of each unique TCRbeta CDR3 rearrangement, sequence reads were collapsed and filtered. Productive Simpson clonality was computed per sample as the square root of Simpson's diversity index over productive rearrangements. As stored in TCRdb, this immuneACCESS dataset retains in-frame rearrangements with V and J assigned. A fraction of the clones does not appear; measured against another copy, unresolved V genes explain less than half of the discrepancy, and the remainder lacks a known reason. The V and J calls and the clone size are those of that table, but D and trimming were determined from the DNA. This sample is represented by approximately 150,000 clones; about 80% of them were singletons. The ten largest clones take up approximately 8.7% of the sample.

To note about this clone: Its antigen target is currently unknown. No much larger clonotype is one base removed from it; base qualities were not supplied.

Sequencing used peripheral blood. The TCR was taken from a woman in her 70s with acute or convalescent COVID-19. The rearranged chain carries TRBV7-2 and TRBJ1-4; possibly the D gene is TRBD1, per 6 matching bases. The sequenced DNA: TGTGCCAGCAGCCTCAATGGGGGGGCCAAAAATGAAAAACTGTTTTTT. Translated, it gives CASSLNGGAKNEKLFF. Full variable domain (CDR3 extended with the reference TRBV7-2 and TRBJ1-4 proteins): GAGVSQSPSNKVTEKGKDVELRCDPISGHTALYWYRQSLGQGLEFLIYFQGNSAPDKSGLPSDRFSAERTGGSVSTLTIQRTQQEDSAVYLCASSLNGGAKNEKLFFGSGTQLSVL.